The clone carrying this T cell receptor (beta chain) has at least ten counts. Its antigen is not identified. The patients chosen for sequencing had shown expansion of CD8+CD57+ cells (detected by flow cytometry). Patients were therapy-naive when their blood was sampled. This entry belongs to a study of CD8+CD57+ T cells in acquired aplastic anemia. Genomic DNA, the template, was used for profiling of the TCR beta VDJ and CDR3. Using its own MiXCR run on the reads, TCRdb lists one record per CDR3 protein. The data hold approximately 120,000 distinct CDR3 sequences, with approximately 41% observed a single time. The CDR3 consists of 14 residues. Germline CDR1 is MNHEY and CDR2 is SVGEGT. Trimming took off 2 bases at V and 5 bases at J, with 12 bases between the two ends. Whole-study results and caveats: Patients did not significantly differ from controls in CD8+ Simpson's diversity.

Sample: sorted CD4+, CD8+, or CD8+CD57+ T cells (not recorded which) from PBMCs. J is TRBJ1-1 and V is TRBV6-2 or TRBV6-3; unclear D gene. This TCR came from a human donor with aplastic anemia. CDR3: CASSYLGDSTEAFF. CDR3 in DNA: TGTGCCAGCAGTTACCTTGGAGATTCGACTGAAGCTTTCTTT.